This T cell receptor (beta chain) was found in a study of spatial heterogeneity in lung cancer. Time point: sample taken at primary tumor resection. The sequenced material consisted of unsorted whole RNA from tumor, nontumor lung or frozen PBMC. Samples came from 65 to 75 TRACERx patients with untreated early-stage lung cancer. Each molecule of TCR cDNA was tagged with one unique molecular identifier. TCRdb recomputed calls from the 5' RACE reads with MiXCR, one row per CDR3 protein. The sample includes tens of thousands of distinct CDR3 sequences, about 12% of them seen just once. Trimming left V 5 bases short and J 0 bases short, with 14 bases between. Germline V CDR1 and CDR2: LNHDA, SQIVND (reference sequence). The CDR3 totals 15 residues.

Source: PBMCs, taken at surgery. This clonotype originated in a male donor with early-stage non-small cell lung cancer. This chain uses TRBV19 with TRBJ2-7, with a weak D call TRBD2 (6 bases). CDR3 sequence (DNA): TGTGCCAGTAGTGGACTCCGGGAGAACTCCTACGAGCAGTACTTC. Its protein product is CASSGLRENSYEQYF. Complete variable domain (other parts from reference TRBV19 and TRBJ2-7): DGGITQSPKYLFRKEGQNVTLSCEQNLNHDAMYWYRQDPGQGLRLIYYSQIVNDFQKGDIAEGYSVSREKKESFPLTVTSAQKNPTAFYLCASSGLRENSYEQYFGPGTRLTVT.